These 7 T cell receptor beta chains came from one sample sequenced in a study of blood T cells in healthy people across ages. It was with a sample-barcoded 5' primer and a J-beta primer mix that a second PCR of about 7 to 12 cycles was run. TCRdb ran MiXCR on the 5' RACE reads and lists one entry per CDR3 protein. The sample shows 850,000 to 1,300,000 distinct CDR3 sequences, 40% to 50% of them seen only once. The material sequenced was blood. These receptors were taken from an older woman in good health.

This clonotype occurred a few times. The chain joins TRBV5-1 to TRBJ2-7; 7 bases match TRBD1. Looked up from germline, CDR1 is SGHRS and CDR2 is YFSETQ. This CDR3 region has 15 residues. V was clipped by 4 bases and J by 2 bases; unmatched bases: 9. CDR3 loop: CASSEGASLAYEQYF. As DNA, the CDR3 is TGCGCCAGCAGCGAGGGGGCAAGCTTGGCCTACGAGCAGTACTTC.

The chain recombines TRBV29-1 with TRBJ2-5, with 11 nucleotides matching TRBD2. The trim removed 8 bases at V and 4 bases at J, leaving 6 bases unmatched. The germline V gene encodes CDR1 SQVTM and CDR2 ANQGSEA. The CDR3 loop spans 13 amino acids. The CDR3, as DNA: TGCAGCCTTAGAGGACTAGCGGGAGAGACCCAGTACTTC. Residues: CSLRGLAGETQYF.

This clonotype was seen a few times. The chain is built from TRBV6-1 and TRBJ2-3; 14 nucleotides line up with TRBD2. Trimming took 4 bases from V and 7 from J; bases not matched to a gene: 4. This CDR3 is 15 amino acids long. Germline V gives CDR1 MNHNS, CDR2 SASEGT. CDR3 nucleotides: TGTGCCAGCAGTGGACTAGCGGGAGGGCCGAATACGCAGTATTTT. Encoded protein: CASSGLAGGPNTQYF.

J is TRBJ2-5 and V is TRBV4-2, with 11 nucleotides matching TRBD1. V shed 0 bases, J shed 5 bases, and the junction held 5 bases outside the gene matches. This CDR3 has 16 residues. CDR1 is LGHNA and CDR2 is YNFKEQ in the germline V gene. The CDR3 spells CASSQDWTGGSETQYF. The DNA for the CDR3 is TGTGCCAGCAGCCAAGATTGGACAGGGGGCTCTGAGACCCAGTACTTC.

The rearrangement uses TRBV20-1 and TRBJ1-1; 7 bases line up with TRBD1. This CDR3 spans 12 amino acids. J was trimmed by 4 bases and V by 5 bases; bases with no gene match: 4. Germline CDR1 DFQATT, CDR2 SNEGSKA (reference sequence). The CDR3 region has the DNA TGCAGTGCTGACAGGGCTGGCACTGAAGCTTTCTTT. This codes for CSADRAGTEAFF.

This clonotype was counted only a few times. This chain links TRBV10-3 with TRBJ2-7; either TRBD1 or TRBD2 may fit D (5 bases each). Germline V gene sequence: CDR1 ENHRY, CDR2 SYGVKD. This CDR3 is built from 13 residues. The V end lost 6 bases, the J end lost 3 bases, and 12 bases lay between the germline ends. CDR3 loop: CAISPGTDYEQYF. CDR3 bases: TGTGCCATCAGCCCCGGGACCGACTACGAGCAGTACTTC.

This chain links TRBV4-1 with TRBJ2-3; tentatively, D is TRBD1 or TRBD2 (6 bases each). The ends were cut back, 2 bases at V and 4 bases at J, with 16 bases in the middle. This CDR3 is built from 16 residues. The V gene's germline CDR1 is MGHRA and CDR2 YSYEKL. DNA of the CDR3: TGCGCCAGCAGCCAACACTCTGGGGGGCCCGCAGATACGCAGTATTTT. Translating it yields CASSQHSGGPADTQYF.